These T cell receptor beta chains were read from a single sample in a study of control samples from healthy donors and cancer patients. The protocol was immunoSEQ multiplex PCR, while the TCRdb copy is restricted to in-frame clones and leaves out a portion. The sample gives about 55,000 clones, approximately 95% of which show up once; approximately 1.1% is in the top ten. The specimen sequenced was blood. All receptors come from a woman in her late teens or twenties in good health. The CDR3 runs from the conserved cysteine through the conserved F or W. D genes are given only for firm matches. The listing skips clone size in some rows; elsewhere it reads once, few, many or a size class.

TRBV7-9,once,TRBJ1-1,TRBD1,CASSLAGGQGSTEAFF,TGTGCCAGCAGCTTAGCGGGGGGACAGGGCAGCACTGAAGCTTTCTTT
TRBV6-6,once,TRBJ2-4,TRBD1,CASSHFDRGLAKNIQYF,TGTGCCAGCAGTCATTTCGACAGGGGCCTAGCCAAAAACATTCAGTACTTC
TRBV27,once,TRBJ2-4,TRBD1,CASSLSHGQGWNIQYF,TGTGCCAGCAGTTTATCCCACGGACAGGGCTGGAACATTCAGTACTTC
TRBV10-3,NA,TRBJ2-7,NA,CAISDGDIGEQYF,TGTGCCATCAGTGATGGGGATATCGGGGAGCAGTACTTC
TRBV6-5,NA,TRBJ1-2,NA,CASTPRGNYGYTF,TGTGCCAGCACCCCCCGGGGGAACTATGGCTACACCTTC
TRBV4-1,NA,TRBJ1-5,NA,CASSHDQGHQPQHF,TGCGCCAGCAGCCACGATCAAGGACATCAGCCCCAGCATTTT
TRBV6-5,NA,TRBJ1-2,NA,CATQKRPNYGYTF,TGTGCCACCCAGAAGCGCCCCAACTATGGCTACACCTTC
TRBV28,few,TRBJ1-6,TRBD1,CASSPLDRESSPLHF,TGTGCCAGCAGTCCGTTAGACAGGGAGAGTTCACCCCTCCACTTT
TRBV19,NA,TRBJ2-1,TRBD2,CASSFRLAGGDTYNEQFF,TGTGCCAGTAGTTTCCGACTAGCGGGGGGGGACACCTACAATGAGCAGTTCTTC
TRBV6-5,NA,TRBJ2-3,TRBD2,CASSHSGGPTDTQYF,TGTGCCAGCAGCCATAGCGGGGGGCCCACAGATACGCAGTATTTT
TRBV9,NA,TRBJ1-3,NA,CASSVSGIGNTIYF,TGTGCCAGCAGCGTATCGGGGATCGGAAACACCATATATTTT
TRBV18,NA,TRBJ1-2,NA,CASSPTTSDGSTF,TGTGCCAGCTCACCTACTACTTCAGATGGGTCGACCTTC
TRBV11-2,NA,TRBJ2-1,NA,CASSLTVGGSVNNEQFF,TGTGCCAGCAGCTTAACGGTGGGGGGCAGCGTAAACAATGAGCAGTTCTTC
TRBV15,NA,TRBJ2-6,TRBD2,CATSRVSSGGVSGANVLTF,TGTGCCACCAGCAGAGTGTCTAGCGGGGGGGTCTCTGGGGCCAACGTCCTGACTTTC
TRBV4-3,NA,TRBJ1-2,TRBD1,CASSQERGQRNYGYTF,TGCGCCAGCAGCCAAGAGAGGGGGCAACGGAACTATGGCTACACCTTC
TRBV7-9,NA,TRBJ1-1,TRBD1,CASSPDRGQYTEAFF,TGTGCCAGCAGCCCGGACAGGGGGCAGTACACTGAAGCTTTCTTT
TRBV7-2,NA,TRBJ1-2,NA,CASSLFASLDGYTF,TGTGCCAGCAGCTTATTCGCGTCTTTGGACGGCTACACCTTC
TRBV27,NA,TRBJ1-4,NA,CASSLGTGYEKLFF,TGTGCCAGCAGTTTAGGGACGGGGTATGAAAAACTGTTTTTT
TRBV6-5,NA,TRBJ1-2,NA,CASKSTVNYGYTF,TGTGCCAGCAAATCGACAGTCAACTATGGCTACACCTTC
TRBV7-2,NA,TRBJ2-3,TRBD2,CASSLRDYTDTQYF,TGTGCCAGCAGTCTAAGGGACTACACAGATACGCAGTATTTT
TRBV19,NA,TRBJ1-3,NA,CASKAWMAGTANTIYF,TGTGCCAGTAAGGCCTGGATGGCCGGGACCGCAAACACCATATATTTT
TRBV2,NA,TRBJ1-5,TRBD1,CASGDSYNQPQHF,TGTGCCAGCGGGGACAGTTACAATCAGCCCCAGCATTTT
TRBV2,NA,TRBJ2-3,TRBD2,CATPPTGGNTDTQYF,TGTGCCACCCCTCCAACGGGGGGGAACACAGATACGCAGTATTTT
TRBV15,NA,TRBJ2-7,TRBD2,CATSRIWVGGGRPYEQYF,TGTGCCACCAGCAGAATTTGGGTCGGCGGGGGGCGTCCCTACGAGCAGTACTTC
TRBV6-5,NA,TRBJ1-1,NA,CASSYSTVMNTEAFF,TGTGCCAGCAGTTACTCGACAGTCATGAACACTGAAGCTTTCTTT